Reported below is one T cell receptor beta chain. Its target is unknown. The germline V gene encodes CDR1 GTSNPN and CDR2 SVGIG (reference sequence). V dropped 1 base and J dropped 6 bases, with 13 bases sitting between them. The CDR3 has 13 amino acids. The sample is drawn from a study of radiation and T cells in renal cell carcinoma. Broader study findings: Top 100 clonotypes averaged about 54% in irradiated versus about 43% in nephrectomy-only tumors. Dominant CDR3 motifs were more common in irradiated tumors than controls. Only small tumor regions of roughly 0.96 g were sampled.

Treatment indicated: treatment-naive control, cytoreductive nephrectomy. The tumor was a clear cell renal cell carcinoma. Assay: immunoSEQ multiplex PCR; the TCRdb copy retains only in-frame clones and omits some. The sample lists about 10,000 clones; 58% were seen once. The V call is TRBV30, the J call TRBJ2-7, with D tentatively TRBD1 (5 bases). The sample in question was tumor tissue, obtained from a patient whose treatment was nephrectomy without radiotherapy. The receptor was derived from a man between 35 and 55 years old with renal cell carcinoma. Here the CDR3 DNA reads TGTGCCTGGAGTGGAAACAGGAAGGGCGAGCAGTACGTC. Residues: CAWSGNRKGEQYV.